This entry lists 22 T cell receptor beta chains sequenced from one sample in a study of blood T cell repertoires in COVID-19. Sequenced by immunoSEQ multiplex PCR; TCRdb stores in-frame clones only, minus some. This sample has approximately 490,000 clones, with roughly nine tenths found just once. The sample consisted of PBMCs or T cells enriched from blood (not recorded which). The source is a woman aged 18-29 years who had recovered from COVID-19.

This chain links TRBV7-2 with TRBJ2-5; TRBD1 agrees at 8 bases. CDR1 SGHTA and CDR2 FQGNSA come from the germline V gene. The CDR3 has 15 residues. V shed 5 bases and J 5 bases; nucleotides not matched to a gene: 10. CDR3 loop: CASSLTGGIGETQYF. The CDR3 coding sequence is TGTGCCAGCAGCCTTACAGGGGGAATTGGGGAGACCCAGTACTTC.

The chain recombines TRBV2 with TRBJ2-6; TRBD1 aligns across 8 bases. CDR1 is SNHLY, CDR2 FYNNEI, per germline. The CDR3 contains 16 residues. J lost 4 bases, V lost 7 bases, and 9 bases had no gene match. The CDR3 DNA is TGTGCCAGCACCGAGACAGGGGCGAGGGGGGCCAACGTCCTGACTTTC. Encoded protein: CASTETGARGANVLTF.

This clone was observed once. The chain links TRBV5-4 to TRBJ2-3, with 11 bases identical to TRBD1. The junction had 5 bases not matched to a gene; V was cut back by 4 bases and J by 1 base. The CDR3 has 16 amino acids. The V gene's germline CDR1 is SGHNT and CDR2 YYREEE (reference sequence). The CDR3 spells CASSPRTGGGTDTQYF. The CDR3, as DNA: TGTGCCAGCAGCCCTAGGACAGGGGGCGGCACAGATACGCAGTATTTT.

The chain recombines TRBV30 with TRBJ1-6; TRBD1 might be the D (5 bases). The CDR3 spans 12 residues. Germline CDR1 GTSNPN, CDR2 SVGIG (reference sequence). Trimming pared 3 bases from V and 13 bases from J, leaving 13 bases between. In DNA, the CDR3 is TGTGCCTGGAGGGGGTCCAGGGCCCCCCTCCACTTT. Protein product: CAWRGSRAPLHF.

This sequence joins TRBV7-9 and TRBJ1-3, with 10 bases fitting TRBD1. CDR3 size: 14 residues. J gave up 4 bases and V 6 bases, and 3 bases lay outside the gene matches. The V gene's germline CDR1 is SEHNR and CDR2 FQNEAQ (reference sequence). As DNA, the CDR3 is TGTGCCAGCAGGGCGACAGGGGGCGGAAACACCATATATTTT. This encodes CASRATGGGNTIYF.

The chain carries TRBV3-1 (or the pseudogene TRBV3-2) and TRBJ1-1; the D gene is possibly TRBD1 (5 bases). This CDR3 region has 16 residues. The germline CDR1 and CDR2 sequences are LGHDT and YNNKEL (reference sequence). The ends were cut back, 0 bases at V and 5 bases at J, with 16 bases in the middle. The CDR3 loop is CASSQDQEGPRTEAFF. As DNA, the CDR3 is TGTGCCAGCAGCCAAGATCAGGAGGGGCCGAGAACTGAAGCTTTCTTT.

This clone was observed once. V usage is TRBV20-1 and J usage is TRBJ2-7; no definite D call. Germline V lookup: CDR1 DFQATT, CDR2 SNEGSKA (reference sequence). V dropped 3 bases and J dropped 6 bases, with 9 bases sitting between them. The CDR3 is made up of 11 amino acids. The CDR3 loop is CSARTEGEQYF. In nucleotides, the CDR3 is TGCAGTGCTAGGACTGAAGGCGAGCAGTACTTC.

This clone was recorded once. This rearrangement joins TRBV2 to TRBJ2-5; unclear D gene. Germline loops: CDR1 SNHLY, CDR2 FYNNEI. V gave up 10 bases and J gave up 5 bases, with 11 bases separating them. This CDR3 comprises 11 residues. CDR3 sequence reads: CAIRSAETQYF. CDR3 coding DNA: TGTGCCATTCGATCCGCGGAGACCCAGTACTTC.

This chain connects TRBV5-1 to TRBJ2-7; the match to TRBD2 covers 7 bases. CDR1 and CDR2 (germline): SGHRS, YFSETQ. V dropped 0 bases and J dropped 0; count of bases not matched to a gene: 12. CDR3 size: 18 residues. Here the CDR3 reads CASSLAVRERGSSYEQYF. The DNA for the CDR3 is TGCGCCAGCAGCTTGGCCGTGCGGGAGCGGGGAAGCTCCTACGAGCAGTACTTC.

The chain links TRBV5-4 to TRBJ1-1, with no clear D. CDR3 length: 15 amino acids. Looked up from germline, CDR1 is SGHNT and CDR2 is YYREEE (reference sequence). The V end was cut by 3 bases, the J end by 3 bases, with 15 bases between. Written as DNA, the CDR3 is TGTGCCAGCAGCTCGTACGGCGAGCGGTACACTGAAGCTTTCTTT. Translated: CASSSYGERYTEAFF.

This clone has just one count. V and J are TRBV28 and TRBJ2-5; no clear D. V lost 3 bases, J lost 5 bases, and 10 bases lay in between. The CDR3 sequence is 13 residues long. Germline-derived CDR1 and CDR2 are MDHEN and SYDVKM. The CDR3 region has the DNA TGTGCCAGCAGTTTGTCACATCTTGAGACCCAGTACTTC. This codes for CASSLSHLETQYF.

The chain uses TRBV6-5 and TRBJ2-7; 9 bases agree with TRBD1. Trimming at V came to 9 bases and at J to 4 bases, leaving 7 bases not matched to a gene. CDR1 is MNHEY and CDR2 is SVGAGI in the germline V gene. The CDR3 has 13 residues. DNA for the CDR3: TGTGCCAGTAGAACAGGGGGCATTTACGAGCAGTACTTC. Its translation: CASRTGGIYEQYF.

The V and J genes are TRBV7-9 and TRBJ2-7, with a possible D match to TRBD2 (6 bases). CDR3 length: 15 residues. From germline, CDR1 is SEHNR and CDR2 FQNEAQ (reference sequence). V was cut by 5 bases and J by 0 bases, with 14 bases left in between. The CDR3 DNA follows: TGTGCCAGCAGCCCCCTTGGGACTGACTCCTACGAGCAGTACTTC. Translating gives CASSPLGTDSYEQYF.

The gene calls are TRBV5-1 and TRBJ2-5; TRBD2 agrees at 13 bases. V shed 0 bases, J shed 0 bases, and the junction held 5 bases outside the gene matches. Germline V CDR1 and CDR2: SGHRS, YFSETQ. CDR3 size: 18 residues. In DNA, the CDR3 is TGCGCCAGCAGCTTGGGTACTAGCGGGGGGGCCTACCAAGAGACCCAGTACTTC. Translating gives CASSLGTSGGAYQETQYF.

Written as DNA, the CDR3 is TGTGCCTGGAGGGAGGGCGGGGCCATTTACAATGAGCAGTTCTTC. This codes for CAWREGGAIYNEQFF. The V gene is TRBV30, the J gene TRBJ2-1, with a weak D call TRBD2 (6 bases). The CDR3 runs to 15 residues. Looked up from germline, CDR1 is GTSNPN and CDR2 is SVGIG (reference sequence). Trimming removed 3 bases from V and 4 bases from J, with 16 bases in between.

V usage is TRBV18 and J usage is TRBJ2-2; 13 positions agree with TRBD2. CDR3 length equals 16 residues. After removal of 6 bases from V and 1 base from J, the junction contained 2 bases not matched to a gene. In germline, CDR1 is KGHSH, CDR2 LQKENI. CDR3 in amino acids: CASSRLAGGNTGELFF. CDR3 bases: TGTGCCAGCTCCCGACTAGCGGGGGGGAACACCGGGGAGCTGTTTTTT.

The rearrangement links TRBV11-2 to TRBJ1-3, with TRBD1 as a possible D gene (6 bases). CDR1 and CDR2 from the germline V gene are SGHAT and FQNNGV. Trimming shortened V by 5 bases and J by 0 bases, and 14 bases separated the two germline ends. The CDR3 loop spans 16 amino acids. The CDR3 DNA reads as TGTGCCAGCAGCCCAGCGGACAGAGACTCTGGAAACACCATATATTTT. Residues: CASSPADRDSGNTIYF.

The table lists this clone with a few counts. V and J are TRBV2 and TRBJ2-7; 10 positions match TRBD2. Unmatched junction bases numbered 4, after V lost 5 bases and J lost 0 bases. The CDR3 loop spans 15 amino acids. Germline CDR1 and CDR2: SNHLY and FYNNEI. The CDR3 is CASSLAGANSYEQYF. The CDR3 nucleotides read TGTGCCAGCAGTCTAGCGGGGGCTAACTCCTACGAGCAGTACTTC.

This clone was picked up one time. The chain combines TRBV5-8 with TRBJ1-2; tentative D call: TRBD1 (6 bases). V lost 4 bases to trimming and J lost 4 bases, with 20 bases between them. Germline V gene lookup returns CDR1 SGHTS and CDR2 YDEGEE. The CDR3 has 16 amino acids. CDR3 amino acids: CASSETLEGGLYGYTF. CDR3 DNA: TGTGCCAGCAGCGAGACCCTGGAGGGGGGGCTCTATGGCTACACCTTC. Full variable domain (rest looked up from reference TRBV5-8 and TRBJ1-2): EAGVTQSPTHLIKTRGQQATLRCSPISGHTSVYWYQQALGLGLQFLLWYDEGEERNRGNFPPRFSGRQFPNYSSELNVNALELEDSALYLCASSETLEGGLYGYTFGSGTRLTVV.

The chain employs TRBV3-1 (or the pseudogene TRBV3-2) and TRBJ2-7; 8 nucleotides line up with TRBD1. This CDR3 is 14 amino acids long. CDR1 and CDR2 from the germline V gene are LGHDT and YNNKEL (reference sequence). V shed 4 bases, J shed 3 bases, and the junction held 5 bases outside the gene matches. CDR3 in amino acids: CASSRGTGYYEQYF. As DNA, the CDR3 is TGTGCCAGCAGCCGCGGGACAGGATACTACGAGCAGTACTTC.

DNA for the CDR3: TGCAGCGCTGACCAGGGACTAGCTACAGATACGCAGTATTTT. It encodes CSADQGLATDTQYF. The V call is TRBV29-1, the J call TRBJ2-3; 9 positions match TRBD2. The CDR3 covers 14 residues. The germline V gene encodes CDR1 SQVTM and CDR2 ANQGSEA. Losses at the gene ends were 7 bases for V and 3 bases for J; bases not matched to a gene: 8.

The chain links TRBV30 to TRBJ2-1, with 7 bases matching TRBD1. This CDR3 region has 14 residues. The germline gives CDR1 GTSNPN, CDR2 SVGIG (reference sequence). The J segment lost 8 bases and the V segment lost 3 bases, leaving 10 bases of the junction unmatched. The CDR3 here is CAWSDFTGEHEQFF. The CDR3, as DNA: TGTGCCTGGAGCGACTTCACAGGGGAGCATGAGCAGTTCTTC.